The sequence of this TCR beta chain was determined in a study of radiation and T cells in renal cell carcinoma. Profiled with immunoSEQ multiplex PCR; TCRdb holds only in-frame clones, not every one. Of 150,000 or so clones detected, 70% to 90% appear once; the ten largest clones hold more than 10%. The CDR3 runs to 12 residues. Germline V gene sequence: CDR1 SGHKS, CDR2 YYEKEE (reference sequence). The ends were cut back, 0 bases at V and 1 base at J, with 2 bases in the middle. Time point here: baseline pretreatment blood. The treatment is: 15 Gy SBRT to primary tumor, nephrectomy 4 weeks later. This renal cell carcinoma was of the clear cell type. Study-wide results and caveats: Baseline intratumoral clonotype presence is unknown without pretreatment biopsies.

Comments on this clone: Its antigen is currently unknown.

This TCR derives from a woman in her 50s with renal cell carcinoma. J is TRBJ2-7 and V is TRBV5-5, with D hard to call. Sequenced material: blood, taken from a patient whose treatment included radiotherapy and nephrectomy. CDR3 in DNA: TGTGCCAGCAGCTTGGAATCCTACGAGCAGTACTTC. Its translation is CASSLESYEQYF.